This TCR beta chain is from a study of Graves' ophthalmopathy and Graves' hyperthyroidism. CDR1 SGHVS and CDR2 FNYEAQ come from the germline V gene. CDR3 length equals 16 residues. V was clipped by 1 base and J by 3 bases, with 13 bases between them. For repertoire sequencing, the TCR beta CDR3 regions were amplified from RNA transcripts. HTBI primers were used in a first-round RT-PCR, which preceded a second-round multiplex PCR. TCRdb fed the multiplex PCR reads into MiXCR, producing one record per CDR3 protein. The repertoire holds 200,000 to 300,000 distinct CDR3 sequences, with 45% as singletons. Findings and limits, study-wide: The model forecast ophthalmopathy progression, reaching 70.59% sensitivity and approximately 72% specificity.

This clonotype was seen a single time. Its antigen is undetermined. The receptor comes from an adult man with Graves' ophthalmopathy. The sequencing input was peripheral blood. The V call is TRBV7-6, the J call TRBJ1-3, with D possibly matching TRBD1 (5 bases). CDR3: CASSLGGDSDGNTIYF. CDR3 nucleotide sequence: TGTGCCAGCAGCTTAGGGGGTGACAGCGATGGAAACACCATATATTTT.